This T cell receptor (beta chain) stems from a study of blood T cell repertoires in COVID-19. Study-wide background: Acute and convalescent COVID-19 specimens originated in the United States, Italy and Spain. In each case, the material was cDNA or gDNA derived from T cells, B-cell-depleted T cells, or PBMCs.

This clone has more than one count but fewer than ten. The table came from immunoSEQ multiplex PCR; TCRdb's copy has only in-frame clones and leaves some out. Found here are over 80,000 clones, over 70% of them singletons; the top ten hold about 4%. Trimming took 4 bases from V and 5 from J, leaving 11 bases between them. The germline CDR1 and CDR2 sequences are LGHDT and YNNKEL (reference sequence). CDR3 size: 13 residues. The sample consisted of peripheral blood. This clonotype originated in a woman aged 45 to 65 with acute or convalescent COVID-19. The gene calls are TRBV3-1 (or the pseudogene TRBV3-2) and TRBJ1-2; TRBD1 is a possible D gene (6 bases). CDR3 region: CASSPGTRYGYTF. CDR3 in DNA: TGTGCCAGCAGCCCCGGGACACGGTATGGCTACACCTTC.